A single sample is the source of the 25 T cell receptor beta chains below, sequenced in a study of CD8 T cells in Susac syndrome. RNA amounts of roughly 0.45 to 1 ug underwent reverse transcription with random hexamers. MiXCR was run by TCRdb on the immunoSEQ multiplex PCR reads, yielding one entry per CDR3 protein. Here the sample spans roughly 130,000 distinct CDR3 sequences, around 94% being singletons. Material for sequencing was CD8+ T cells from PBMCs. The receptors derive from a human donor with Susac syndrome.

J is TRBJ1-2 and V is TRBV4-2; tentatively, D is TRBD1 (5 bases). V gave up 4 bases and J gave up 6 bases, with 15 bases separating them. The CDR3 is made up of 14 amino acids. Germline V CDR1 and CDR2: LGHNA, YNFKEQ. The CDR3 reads CASSLHGGPDGYTF. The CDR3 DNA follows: TGTGCCAGCAGCCTCCATGGGGGACCGGATGGCTACACCTTC.

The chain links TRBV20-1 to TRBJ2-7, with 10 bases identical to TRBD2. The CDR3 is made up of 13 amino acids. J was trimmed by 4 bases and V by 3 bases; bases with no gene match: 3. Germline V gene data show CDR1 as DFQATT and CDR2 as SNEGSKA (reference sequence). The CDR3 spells CSARTSGWYEQYF. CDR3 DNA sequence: TGCAGTGCTAGGACTAGCGGGTGGTACGAGCAGTACTTC.

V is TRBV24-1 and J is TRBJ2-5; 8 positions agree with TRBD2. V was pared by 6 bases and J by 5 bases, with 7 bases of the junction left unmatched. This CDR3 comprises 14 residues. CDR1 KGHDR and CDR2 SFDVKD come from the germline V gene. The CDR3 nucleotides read TGTGCCACCAGTTCTGGACTAGCTTGGGAGACCCAGTACTTC. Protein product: CATSSGLAWETQYF.

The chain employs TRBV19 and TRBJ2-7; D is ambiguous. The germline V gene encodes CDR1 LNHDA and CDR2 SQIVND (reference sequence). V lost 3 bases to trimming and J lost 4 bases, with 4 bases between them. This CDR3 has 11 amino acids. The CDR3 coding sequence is TGTGCCAGTAGTATGGGGTACGAGCAGTACTTC. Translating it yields CASSMGYEQYF.

CDR3 coding DNA: TGTGCCAGCACCACACATGGGGCGTTGGGTGGCTACACCTTC. Residues: CASTTHGALGGYTF. The rearrangement joins TRBV12-3 or TRBV12-4 to TRBJ1-2; D perhaps matches TRBD1 (5 bases). With 7 bases removed from V and 7 bases from J, the gap between germline ends came to 19 bases. This CDR3 is 14 amino acids long.

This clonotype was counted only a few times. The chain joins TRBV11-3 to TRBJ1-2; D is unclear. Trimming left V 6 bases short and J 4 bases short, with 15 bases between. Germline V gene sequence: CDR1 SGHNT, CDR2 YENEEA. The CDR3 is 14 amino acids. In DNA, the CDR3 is TGTGCCAGCAGTACCTCGGACGGTATCTATGGCTACACCTTC. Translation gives CASSTSDGIYGYTF.

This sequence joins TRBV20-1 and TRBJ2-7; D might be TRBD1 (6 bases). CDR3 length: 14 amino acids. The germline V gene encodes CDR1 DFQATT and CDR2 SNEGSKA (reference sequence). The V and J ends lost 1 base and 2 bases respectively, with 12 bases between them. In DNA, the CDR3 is TGCAGTGCTAGAGGTGAAGGGACAACCTACGAGCAGTACTTC. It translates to CSARGEGTTYEQYF.

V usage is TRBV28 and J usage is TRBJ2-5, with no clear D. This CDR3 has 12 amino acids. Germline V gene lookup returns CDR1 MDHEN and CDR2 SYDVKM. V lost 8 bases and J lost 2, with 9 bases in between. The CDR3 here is CASSMGQETQYF. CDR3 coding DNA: TGTGCCAGCTCAATGGGGCAAGAGACCCAGTACTTC.

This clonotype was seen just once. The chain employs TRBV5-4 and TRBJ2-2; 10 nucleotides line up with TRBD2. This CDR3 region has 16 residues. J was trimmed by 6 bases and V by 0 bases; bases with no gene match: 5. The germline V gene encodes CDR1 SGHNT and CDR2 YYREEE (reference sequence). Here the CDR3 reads CASSLARLAGAGELFF. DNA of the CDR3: TGTGCCAGCAGCTTGGCCCGGCTAGCGGGGGCCGGGGAGCTGTTTTTT.

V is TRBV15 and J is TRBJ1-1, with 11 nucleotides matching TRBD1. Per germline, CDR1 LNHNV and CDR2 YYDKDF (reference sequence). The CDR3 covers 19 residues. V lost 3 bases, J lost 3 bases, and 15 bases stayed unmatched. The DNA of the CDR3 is TGTGCCACCAGCAGTCGCCCAACCGGGACAGGGGGTTCGGACACTGAAGCTTTCTTT. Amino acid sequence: CATSSRPTGTGGSDTEAFF.

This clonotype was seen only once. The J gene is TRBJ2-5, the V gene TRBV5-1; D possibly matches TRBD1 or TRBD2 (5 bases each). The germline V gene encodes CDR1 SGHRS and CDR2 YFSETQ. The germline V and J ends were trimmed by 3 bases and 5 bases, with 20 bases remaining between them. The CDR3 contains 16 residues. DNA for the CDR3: TGCGCCAGCAGCTCCCTTGGGGACGCGGAGAGGGAGACCCAGTACTTC. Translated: CASSSLGDAERETQYF.

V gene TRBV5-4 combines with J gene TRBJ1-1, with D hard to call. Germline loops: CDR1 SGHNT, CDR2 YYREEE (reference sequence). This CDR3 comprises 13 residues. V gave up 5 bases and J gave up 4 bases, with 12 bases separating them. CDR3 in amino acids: CASRPSPGTEAFF. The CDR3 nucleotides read TGTGCCAGCAGGCCCTCTCCCGGCACTGAAGCTTTCTTT.

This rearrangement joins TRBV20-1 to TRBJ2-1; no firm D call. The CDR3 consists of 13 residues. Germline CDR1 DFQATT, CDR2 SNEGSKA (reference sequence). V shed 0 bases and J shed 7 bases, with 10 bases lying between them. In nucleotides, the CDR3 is TGCAGTGCTAGAGACCGACAATCGAATGAGCAGTTCTTC. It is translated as CSARDRQSNEQFF.

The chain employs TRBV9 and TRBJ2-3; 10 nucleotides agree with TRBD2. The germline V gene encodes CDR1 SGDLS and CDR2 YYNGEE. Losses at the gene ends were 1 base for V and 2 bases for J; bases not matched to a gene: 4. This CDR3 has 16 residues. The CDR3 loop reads CASSVLAGGNTDTQYF. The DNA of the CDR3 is TGTGCCAGCAGCGTATTAGCGGGGGGTAACACAGATACGCAGTATTTT.

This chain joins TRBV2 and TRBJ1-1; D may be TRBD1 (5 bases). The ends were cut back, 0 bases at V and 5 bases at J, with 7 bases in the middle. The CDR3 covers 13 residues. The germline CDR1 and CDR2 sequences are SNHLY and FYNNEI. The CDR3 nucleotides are TGTGCCAGCAGTGAAGCGGAGGGGACTGAAGCTTTCTTT. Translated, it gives CASSEAEGTEAFF.

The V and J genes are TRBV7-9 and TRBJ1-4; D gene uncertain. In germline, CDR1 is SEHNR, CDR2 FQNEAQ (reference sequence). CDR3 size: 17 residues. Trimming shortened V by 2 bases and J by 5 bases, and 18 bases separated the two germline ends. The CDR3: CASSLSSPTGPNEKLFF. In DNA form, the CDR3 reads TGTGCCAGCAGCTTATCGTCCCCGACCGGTCCAAATGAAAAACTGTTTTTT.

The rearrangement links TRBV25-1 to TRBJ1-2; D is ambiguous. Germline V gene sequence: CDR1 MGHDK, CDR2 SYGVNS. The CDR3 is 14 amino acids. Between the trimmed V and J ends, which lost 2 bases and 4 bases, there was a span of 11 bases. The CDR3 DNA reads TGTGCCAGCAGTGAACGTAGCGCCTCCTATGGCTACACCTTC. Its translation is CASSERSASYGYTF.

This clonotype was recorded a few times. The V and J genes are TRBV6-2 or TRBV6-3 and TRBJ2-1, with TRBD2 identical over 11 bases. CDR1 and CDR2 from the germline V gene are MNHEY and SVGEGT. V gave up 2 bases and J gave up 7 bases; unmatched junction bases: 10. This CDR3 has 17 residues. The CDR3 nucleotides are TGTGCCAGCAGTTACCAGACTAGCGGGGTAGTGGAAAATGAGCAGTTCTTC. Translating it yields CASSYQTSGVVENEQFF.

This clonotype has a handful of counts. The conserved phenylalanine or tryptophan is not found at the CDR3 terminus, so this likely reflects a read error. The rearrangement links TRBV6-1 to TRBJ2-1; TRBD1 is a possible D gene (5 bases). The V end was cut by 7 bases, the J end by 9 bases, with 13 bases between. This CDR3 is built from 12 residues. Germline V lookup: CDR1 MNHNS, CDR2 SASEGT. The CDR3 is CASTKNQGEQFC. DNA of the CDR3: TGTGCCAGCACCAAAAACCAGGGTGAGCAGTTCTGC.

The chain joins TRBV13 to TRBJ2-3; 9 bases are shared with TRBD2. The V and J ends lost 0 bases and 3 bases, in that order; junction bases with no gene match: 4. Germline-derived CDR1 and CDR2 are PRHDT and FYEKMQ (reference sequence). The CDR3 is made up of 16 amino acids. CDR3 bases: TGTGCCAGCAGCTTAGGCCGGGGACTAGCAACAGATACGCAGTATTTT. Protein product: CASSLGRGLATDTQYF.

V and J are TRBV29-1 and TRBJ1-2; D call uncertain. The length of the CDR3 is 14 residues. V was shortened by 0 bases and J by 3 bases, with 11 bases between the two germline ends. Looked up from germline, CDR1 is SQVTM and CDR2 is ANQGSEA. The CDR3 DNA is TGCAGCGTTGAAGAGCAAAGGGTTCACTATGGCTACACCTTC. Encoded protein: CSVEEQRVHYGYTF. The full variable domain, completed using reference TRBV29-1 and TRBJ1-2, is SAVISQKPSRDICQRGTSLTIQCQVDSQVTMMFWYRQQPGQSLTLIATANQGSEATYESGFVIDKFPISRPNLTFSTLTVSNMSPEDSSIYLCSVEEQRVHYGYTFGSGTRLTVV.

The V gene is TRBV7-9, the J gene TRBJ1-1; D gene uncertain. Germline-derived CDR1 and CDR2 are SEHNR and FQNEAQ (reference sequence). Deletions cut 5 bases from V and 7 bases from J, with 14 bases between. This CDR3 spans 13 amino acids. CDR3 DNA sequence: TGTGCCAGCAGCCGAAGGACGCAGGATGAAGCTTTCTTT. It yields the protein CASSRRTQDEAFF.

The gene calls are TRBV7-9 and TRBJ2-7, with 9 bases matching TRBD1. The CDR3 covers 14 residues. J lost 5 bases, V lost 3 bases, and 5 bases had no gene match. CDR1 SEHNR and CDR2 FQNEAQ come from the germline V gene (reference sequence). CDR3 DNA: TGTGCCAGCAGCTTCCGGGACAGGGACCACGAGCAGTACTTC. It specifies CASSFRDRDHEQYF.

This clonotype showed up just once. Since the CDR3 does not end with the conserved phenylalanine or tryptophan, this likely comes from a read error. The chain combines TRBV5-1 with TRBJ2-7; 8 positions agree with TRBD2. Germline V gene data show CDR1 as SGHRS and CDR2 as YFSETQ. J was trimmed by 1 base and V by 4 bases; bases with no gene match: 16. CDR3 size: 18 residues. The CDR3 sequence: CASSPWASGGPSSYEQYS. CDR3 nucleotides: TGCGCCAGCAGCCCCTGGGCGAGCGGGGGCCCCTCATCCTACGAGCAGTACTCC.

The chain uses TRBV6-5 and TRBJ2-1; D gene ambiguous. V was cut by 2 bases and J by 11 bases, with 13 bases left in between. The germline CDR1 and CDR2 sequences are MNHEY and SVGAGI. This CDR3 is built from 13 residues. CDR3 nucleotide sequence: TGTGCCAGCAGTTACCTTTGGCTCGGCAAGCAGTTCTTC. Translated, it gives CASSYLWLGKQFF.